Listed here are 15 T cell receptor beta chains from one sample, sequenced in a study of cytomegalovirus exposure and HLA in healthy donors. 60 Vbeta and 13 Jbeta primers were used in PCR. Using immunoSEQ multiplex PCR, the repertoire was profiled, and TCRdb retains in-frame clones only, with some absent. The sample contains about 140,000 clones, approximately 80% of which appear only once. Sequencing input: PBMCs. The receptors shown here come from a woman between 50 and 59 years old in good health and CMV-seropositive.

The chain is built from TRBV2 and TRBJ1-1, with D hard to call. CDR1 and CDR2 (germline): SNHLY, FYNNEI. With 10 bases removed from V and 9 bases from J, the gap between germline ends came to 18 bases. This CDR3 is built from 12 residues. The CDR3 sequence: CANVGQESKAFF. The CDR3 DNA sequence: TGTGCCAACGTCGGCCAGGAAAGTAAAGCTTTCTTT.

The V call is TRBV6-6, the J call TRBJ2-7; a weak D match, TRBD1 (6 bases). This CDR3 contains 12 residues. In germline, CDR1 is MNHNY, CDR2 SVGAGI (reference sequence). Trimming took 5 bases from V and 4 from J, leaving 9 bases between them. This CDR3 is CASSPGQYEQYF. CDR3 bases: TGTGCCAGCAGTCCCGGACAGTACGAGCAGTACTTC.

The genes are TRBV7-6 and TRBJ2-1; 15 bases are shared with TRBD2. From germline, CDR1 is SGHVS and CDR2 FNYEAQ. CDR3 length: 18 residues. The junction had 8 bases not matched to a gene; V was cut back by 1 base and J by 7 bases. In DNA form, the CDR3 reads TGTGCCAGCAGCTTAGACCGGACTAGCGGGGGGGAAAGGAATGAGCAGTTCTTC. Protein: CASSLDRTSGGERNEQFF. The variable domain in full, completed from reference TRBV7-6 and TRBJ2-1, reads GAGVSQSPRYKVTKRGQDVALRCDPISGHVSLYWYRQALGQGPEFLTYFNYEAQQDKSGLPNDRFSAERPEGSISTLTIQRTEQRDSAMYRCASSLDRTSGGERNEQFFGPGTRLTVL.

The V gene is TRBV19, the J gene TRBJ2-1, with 14 bases that match TRBD2. With 6 bases clipped from V and 4 bases from J, the junction kept 5 bases outside the gene matches. The CDR3 covers 16 residues. The germline CDR1 and CDR2 sequences are LNHDA and SQIVND (reference sequence). The CDR3 DNA reads as TGTGCCAGTAGGAGACTAGCGGGGGGGCCTTACAATGAGCAGTTCTTC. It codes for CASRRLAGGPYNEQFF.

J is TRBJ2-2 and V is TRBV28; 10 bases agree with TRBD2. CDR3 size: 17 residues. The trim removed 0 bases at V and 1 base at J, leaving 2 bases unmatched. Germline CDR1 and CDR2: MDHEN and SYDVKM. The CDR3 sequence: CASSLWASGGNTGELFF. CDR3 coding DNA: TGTGCCAGCAGTTTATGGGCTAGCGGGGGGAACACCGGGGAGCTGTTTTTT.

J is TRBJ2-2 and V is TRBV7-9, with D possibly TRBD2 on 5 matching bases. Between the trimmed V and J ends, which lost 5 bases and 4 bases, there was a span of 14 bases. This CDR3 has 15 amino acids. Germline CDR1 and CDR2: SEHNR and FQNEAQ (reference sequence). The CDR3 reads CASSAHRAGTGELFF. CDR3 in DNA: TGTGCCAGCAGCGCCCATAGGGCGGGCACCGGGGAGCTGTTTTTT.

The chain uses TRBV4-3 and TRBJ2-1; TRBD2 matches at 7 bases. There are 14 residues in the CDR3. Looked up from germline, CDR1 is LGHNA and CDR2 is YSLEER. The trim removed 0 bases at V and 12 bases at J, leaving 8 bases unmatched. Here the CDR3 reads CASSQEWGGWWQFF. In DNA, the CDR3 is TGCGCCAGCAGCCAAGAATGGGGGGGTTGGTGGCAGTTCTTC.

The rearrangement uses TRBV7-2 and TRBJ2-3; weak D call: TRBD2 (6 bases). Per germline, CDR1 SGHTA and CDR2 FQGNSA. The CDR3 length is 16 residues. Trimming shortened V by 3 bases and J by 1 base, and 14 bases separated the two germline ends. Here the CDR3 reads CASSLAFSGGTDTQYF. CDR3 coding DNA: TGTGCCAGCAGCTTGGCATTTAGCGGAGGCACAGATACGCAGTATTTT.

The rearrangement links TRBV6-6 to TRBJ2-7; D perhaps matches TRBD1 (6 bases). This CDR3 has 15 amino acids. The V and J ends lost 8 bases and 3 bases respectively, with 20 bases between them. Germline loops: CDR1 MNHNY, CDR2 SVGAGI (reference sequence). The DNA for the CDR3 is TGTGCCAGCGGTGCGGCGACAGGTTACAGCTACGAGCAGTACTTC. Protein sequence: CASGAATGYSYEQYF.

This chain joins TRBV19 and TRBJ1-4; 8 nucleotides match TRBD1. The trim removed 5 bases at V and 4 bases at J, leaving 3 bases unmatched. Germline CDR1 is LNHDA and CDR2 is SQIVND (reference sequence). CDR3 size: 14 residues. The CDR3 here is CASSATGVNEKLFF. The CDR3, as DNA: TGTGCCAGTAGTGCGACAGGGGTTAATGAAAAACTGTTTTTT.

In regard to this clone: The germline gene is not matched at one end of the junction; a read error may be the cause. The chain joins TRBV13 to TRBJ1-2, with D maybe TRBD1 (5 bases). The CDR3 totals 16 residues. The germline CDR1 and CDR2 sequences are PRHDT and FYEKMQ (reference sequence). CDR3 coding DNA: TGTGCCAGCAGCTTAGTCAGGTCCAGGGCTAACTATGACTACACCTTC. The encoded protein is CASSLVRSRANYDYTF.

J is TRBJ2-1 and V is TRBV4-2; the match to TRBD2 covers 7 bases. The CDR3 has 18 amino acids. Germline lookup yields CDR1 LGHNA and CDR2 YNFKEQ. The V segment lost 2 bases and the J segment 8 bases; nucleotides outside the gene matches: 18. The CDR3 coding sequence is TGTGCCAGCAGCCAAAAAGGACTAGTAGATGTGTCGTACCATGAGCAGTTCTTC. Translation gives CASSQKGLVDVSYHEQFF.

The V call is TRBV5-6, the J call TRBJ1-4, with unresolved D. V lost 4 bases, J lost 5 bases, and 15 bases lay in between. The CDR3 covers 15 residues. Germline V gives CDR1 SGHDT, CDR2 YYEEEE. This chain's CDR3 is CASSLGEEINEKLFF. The CDR3 nucleotides read TGTGCCAGCAGCCTGGGTGAGGAGATCAATGAAAAACTGTTTTTT. The variable domain in full, with the rest retrieved from reference TRBV5-6 and TRBJ1-4, is DAGVTQSPTHLIKTRGQQVTLRCSPKSGHDTVSWYQQALGQGPQFIFQYYEEEERQRGNFPDRFSGHQFPNYSSELNVNALLLGDSALYLCASSLGEEINEKLFFGSGTQLSVL.

J is TRBJ1-2 and V is TRBV2; tentatively, D is TRBD1 (6 bases). The CDR3 is 13 amino acids. Germline assignment: CDR1 SNHLY and CDR2 FYNNEI. Trimming pared 4 bases from V and 14 bases from J, leaving 20 bases between. CDR3: CASSVGGQTRGTF. Here the CDR3 DNA reads TGTGCCAGCAGTGTTGGTGGACAGACGAGGGGGACCTTC.

The rearrangement links TRBV5-4 to TRBJ2-5; tentative D call: TRBD1 (5 bases). Trimming removed 2 bases at V and 2 bases at J, with 10 bases between. CDR1 and CDR2 from the germline V gene are SGHNT and YYREEE (reference sequence). CDR3 length: 14 amino acids. The CDR3 DNA reads as TGTGCCAGCAGCTTAGACAGCCTTCAAGAGACCCAGTACTTC. Amino acids: CASSLDSLQETQYF.